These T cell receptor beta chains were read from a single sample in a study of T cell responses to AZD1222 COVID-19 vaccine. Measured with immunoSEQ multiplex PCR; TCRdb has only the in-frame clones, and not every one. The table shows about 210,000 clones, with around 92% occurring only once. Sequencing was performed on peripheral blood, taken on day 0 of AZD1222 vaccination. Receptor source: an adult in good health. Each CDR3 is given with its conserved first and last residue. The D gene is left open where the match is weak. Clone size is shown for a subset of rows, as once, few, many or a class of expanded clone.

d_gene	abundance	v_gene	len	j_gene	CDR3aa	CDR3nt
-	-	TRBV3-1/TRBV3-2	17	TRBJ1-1	CASSHLYGALMNTEAFF	TGTGCCAGCAGCCACCTCTATGGGGCACTCATGAACACTGAAGCTTTCTTT
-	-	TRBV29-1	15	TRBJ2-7	CSVEWARESSYEQYF	TGCAGCGTTGAATGGGCCAGGGAGAGCTCCTACGAGCAGTACTTC
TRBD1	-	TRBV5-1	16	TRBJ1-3	CASSYGQGRAGNTIYF	TGCGCCAGCAGCTACGGACAGGGGAGGGCTGGAAACACCATATATTTT
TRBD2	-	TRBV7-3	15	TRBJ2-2	CASSQRGGNTGELFF	TGTGCCAGCAGCCAGCGGGGGGGCAACACCGGGGAGCTGTTTTTT
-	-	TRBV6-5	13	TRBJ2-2	CASSYQGSGELFF	TGTGCCAGCAGTTACCAGGGGAGCGGGGAGCTGTTTTTT
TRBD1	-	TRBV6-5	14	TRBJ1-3	CASRPSDRVNTIYF	TGTGCCAGCAGGCCAAGTGACAGGGTCAACACCATATATTTT
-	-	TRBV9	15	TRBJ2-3	CASSVLVQITDTQYF	TGTGCCAGCAGCGTATTAGTACAGATAACAGATACGCAGTATTTT
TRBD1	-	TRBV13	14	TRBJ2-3	CASTYRGGTDTQYF	TGTGCCAGCACCTACAGGGGCGGTACAGATACGCAGTATTTT
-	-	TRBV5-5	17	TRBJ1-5	CASSPLPSMVSNQPQHF	TGTGCCAGCAGCCCTCTTCCCTCTATGGTGAGCAATCAGCCCCAGCATTTT
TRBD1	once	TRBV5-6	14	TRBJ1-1	CASRGRTGRPEAFF	TGTGCCAGCAGAGGACGGACAGGGAGGCCTGAAGCTTTCTTT
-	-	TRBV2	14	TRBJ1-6	CASRGTGRNSPLHF	TGTGCCAGCAGGGGGACGGGACGGAATTCACCCCTCCACTTT
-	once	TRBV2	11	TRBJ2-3	CASRGGPTQYF	TGTGCCAGCAGGGGGGGACCTACGCAGTATTTT
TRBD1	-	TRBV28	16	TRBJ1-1	CASSPGRGQGNTEAFF	TGTGCCAGCAGTCCAGGTAGGGGACAGGGGAACACTGAAGCTTTCTTT
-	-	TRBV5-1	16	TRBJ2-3	CASSLGGTTSTDTQYF	TGCGCCAGCAGCTTGGGAGGCACTACTAGCACAGATACGCAGTATTTT
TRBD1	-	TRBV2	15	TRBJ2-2	CASRGRQGASGELFF	TGTGCCAGCAGGGGAAGACAGGGGGCGTCCGGGGAGCTGTTTTTT
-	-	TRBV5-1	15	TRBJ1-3	CASSLQGASGNTIYF	TGCGCCAGCAGCCTACAGGGAGCCTCTGGAAACACCATATATTTT
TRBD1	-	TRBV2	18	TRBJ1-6	CASSFPGTGSSYNSPLHF	TGTGCCAGCAGTTTTCCCGGGACAGGGAGCTCCTATAATTCACCCCTCCACTTT
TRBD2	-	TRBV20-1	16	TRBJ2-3	CSASGTSGASTDTQYF	TGCAGTGCTAGTGGGACTAGCGGGGCTAGCACAGATACGCAGTATTTT
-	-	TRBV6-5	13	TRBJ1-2	CASSYGSRYGYTF	TGTGCCAGCAGTTACGGGAGCAGATATGGCTACACCTTC
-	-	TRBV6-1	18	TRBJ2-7	CASSEILFGRLSGDEQYF	TGTGCCAGCAGTGAAATCTTGTTCGGCCGCCTGAGTGGGGACGAGCAGTACTTC
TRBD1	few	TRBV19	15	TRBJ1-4	CASSIGTGGSEKLFF	TGTGCCAGTAGTATTGGGACAGGGGGCAGTGAAAAACTGTTTTTT
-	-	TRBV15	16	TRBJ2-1	CATSREGAGSYNEQFF	TGTGCCACCAGCAGAGAGGGGGCAGGATCCTACAATGAGCAGTTCTTC
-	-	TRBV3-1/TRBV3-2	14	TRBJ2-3	CASSQARSTDTQYF	TGTGCCAGCAGCCAGGCTAGGAGCACAGATACGCAGTATTTT
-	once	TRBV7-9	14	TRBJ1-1	CASSLQGLNTEAFF	TGTGCCAGCAGCTTACAAGGGTTGAACACTGAAGCTTTCTTT